This T cell receptor (beta chain) originates from a study of blood T cells in healthy people across ages. Using a J-beta primer mix together with a sample-barcoded 5' primer, a second PCR was run for roughly 7 to 11 cycles. Each cDNA molecule was tagged by a template-switch adaptor that had 12 random nucleotides. A minimum of 2.5 million CDR3-containing paired-end reads was obtained for each sample. TCRdb passed the 5' RACE reads through MiXCR, listing each CDR3 protein once. The sample shows about 1,600,000 distinct CDR3 sequences, around 39% of them seen only once. In the case of this clonotype: Its antigen is undetermined. A read error may produce the germline difference seen at one junction end.

The CDR3 contains 16 residues. CDR1 MGHRA and CDR2 YSYEKL come from the germline V gene. General observations from the study: Donor CMV status was unknown, possibly confounding expanded clonotype changes.

The receptor comes from a woman in her late teens or twenties in good health. Sequencing was carried out using blood. The chain joins TRBV4-1 to TRBJ1-6; D is perhaps TRBD1 (5 bases). The CDR3 loop reads CVSSQENGRVNSPLHF. The CDR3, as DNA: TGCGTCAGCAGCCAAGAAAACGGCAGGGTGAATTCACCCCTCCACTTT.